The 30 T cell receptor beta chains below come from one sample, sequenced in a study of identical twins. One entry per CDR3 protein, called by TCRdb with MiXCR from the 5' RACE reads. This sample has about 530,000 distinct CDR3 sequences, with approximately 20% found just once. The sample was also reused in another study, on yellow fever vaccine responses in identical twins.

The sample consisted of CD4+ T cells sorted from blood. The receptors derive from a young woman in good health.

V is TRBV5-1 and J is TRBJ2-7; D gene ambiguous. The V and J ends lost 0 bases and 0 bases respectively, with 10 bases between them. Germline-derived CDR1 and CDR2 are SGHRS and YFSETQ. This CDR3 is built from 15 residues. The CDR3 loop is CASSLGPFFSYEQYF. CDR3 in DNA: TGCGCCAGCAGCTTGGGGCCCTTCTTCTCCTACGAGCAGTACTTC.

J is TRBJ1-6 and V is TRBV27; D is unresolved. In germline, CDR1 is MNHEY, CDR2 SMNVEV (reference sequence). CDR3 length: 16 residues. The V end was cut by 5 bases, the J end by 12 bases, with 23 bases between. The CDR3: CASSPRVGAPVGPLHF. The CDR3 nucleotides are TGTGCCAGCAGTCCAAGGGTGGGAGCACCCGTAGGACCCCTCCACTTT.

This clonotype was found a few times. This sequence joins TRBV11-3 and TRBJ2-1, with 7 bases lining up with TRBD2. The CDR3 covers 17 residues. Losses at the gene ends were 3 bases for V and 1 base for J; bases not matched to a gene: 9. In germline, CDR1 is SGHNT, CDR2 YENEEA. The CDR3 protein is CASSFNPRLASYNEQFF. In nucleotides, the CDR3 is TGTGCCAGCAGCTTCAACCCGAGACTAGCATCCTACAATGAGCAGTTCTTC.

This clonotype was counted ten times or more. The V gene is TRBV12-3 or TRBV12-4, the J gene TRBJ2-4; 8 bases map to TRBD1. The CDR3 contains 17 residues. Trimming removed 7 bases from V and 0 bases from J; junction bases left unmatched: 11. The CDR3 is CASTTTGVLIAKNIQYF. Here the CDR3 DNA reads TGTGCCAGCACCACGACAGGGGTTTTGATAGCCAAAAACATTCAGTACTTC.

The chain couples TRBV10-3 to TRBJ2-1; D remains unclear. The germline V gene encodes CDR1 ENHRY and CDR2 SYGVKD. With 6 bases removed from V and 4 bases from J, the gap between germline ends came to 13 bases. This CDR3 is 14 amino acids long. The CDR3 loop reads CAIRQTTVYNEQFF. The CDR3 nucleotides are TGTGCCATCAGACAAACGACCGTTTACAATGAGCAGTTCTTC.

This chain links TRBV25-1 with TRBJ2-1, with D perhaps TRBD2 (5 bases). In germline, CDR1 is MGHDK, CDR2 SYGVNS. Deletions cut 7 bases from V and 3 bases from J, with 13 bases between. The CDR3 covers 14 residues. This CDR3 is CASTRRRFYNEQFF. DNA of the CDR3: TGTGCCAGCACCAGAAGGAGGTTCTACAATGAGCAGTTCTTC.

The V and J genes are TRBV6-1 and TRBJ2-1, with 8 bases lining up with TRBD1. Germline CDR1 MNHNS, CDR2 SASEGT. The V and J ends lost 2 bases and 4 bases, in that order; junction bases with no gene match: 7. The CDR3 is 16 residues long. CDR3: CASSEFQDRVYNEQFF. CDR3 bases: TGTGCCAGCAGTGAATTTCAGGACAGGGTGTACAATGAGCAGTTCTTC.

This clonotype was recorded a few times. This chain links TRBV5-1 with TRBJ1-5; TRBD1 matches 7 bases. The CDR3 is 17 amino acids. From germline, CDR1 is SGHRS and CDR2 YFSETQ. The V gene end was trimmed by 0 bases and the J gene end by 2 bases; junction bases not matched to a gene: 8. The CDR3 reads CASSLGATGTGNQPQHF. For the CDR3, the DNA is TGCGCCAGCAGCTTGGGGGCCACCGGGACAGGCAATCAGCCCCAGCATTTT.

V and J are TRBV10-3 and TRBJ2-1; D might be TRBD2 (6 bases). Germline V gives CDR1 ENHRY, CDR2 SYGVKD. V shed 0 bases and J shed 1 base, with 13 bases lying between them. This CDR3 has 17 amino acids. The CDR3 loop reads CAISESEGRGSYNEQFF. In DNA, the CDR3 is TGTGCCATCAGTGAGTCGGAGGGGCGCGGGTCCTACAATGAGCAGTTCTTC.

This clonotype has a handful of counts. The chain is built from TRBV24-1 and TRBJ2-6; D unresolved. The length of the CDR3 is 17 residues. Germline V gene sequence: CDR1 KGHDR, CDR2 SFDVKD. Trimming removed 5 bases from V and 0 bases from J, with 13 bases in between. The CDR3 bases are TGTGCCACCAGTGGTGACAACCTCGGCTCTGGGGCCAACGTCCTGACTTTC. Translating gives CATSGDNLGSGANVLTF.

The chain combines TRBV5-1 with TRBJ2-1; 10 nucleotides match TRBD2. V shed 5 bases, J shed 5 bases, and the junction held 10 bases outside the gene matches. The germline CDR1 and CDR2 sequences are SGHRS and YFSETQ. The CDR3 extends over 16 amino acids. In nucleotides, the CDR3 is TGCGCCAGCAGTGTATCGCGTCTAGCGGGGGACAATGAGCAGTTCTTC. It translates to CASSVSRLAGDNEQFF. The entire variable domain, with the rest obtained from reference TRBV5-1 and TRBJ2-1, is as follows: KAGVTQTPRYLIKTRGQQVTLSCSPISGHRSVSWYQQTPGQGLQFLFEYFSETQRNKGNFPGRFSGRQFSNSRSEMNVSTLELGDSALYLCASSVSRLAGDNEQFFGPGTRLTVL.

This clonotype was picked up one time. The genes are TRBV3-1 and TRBJ2-1; 14 bases match TRBD2. Per germline, CDR1 LGHDT and CDR2 YNNKEL (reference sequence). Trimming cost V 0 bases and J 6 bases; bases outside gene matches: 13. The CDR3 runs to 20 residues. The CDR3 loop reads CASSQDIRTQGLAGGNEQFF. The DNA of the CDR3 is TGTGCCAGCAGCCAAGATATTAGGACCCAAGGACTAGCGGGAGGCAATGAGCAGTTCTTC.

V and J are TRBV6-5 and TRBJ2-6, with D tentatively TRBD1 or TRBD2 (5 bases each). Germline-derived CDR1 and CDR2 are MNHEY and SVGAGI. V was clipped by 0 bases and J by 0 bases, with 15 bases between them. CDR3 length equals 19 residues. The CDR3 coding sequence is TGTGCCAGCAGTTACTCGGCCGGGACGGCAAGCTCTGGGGCCAACGTCCTGACTTTC. It translates to CASSYSAGTASSGANVLTF.

Concerning this clonotype: One end of the junction is discordant with germline, which a read error may explain. J is TRBJ1-4 and V is TRBV2, with 7 bases that match TRBD1. From germline, CDR1 is SNHLY and CDR2 FYNNEI. The CDR3 loop spans 14 amino acids. CDR3 sequence reads: CASQDRDDNEELFF. In nucleotides, the CDR3 is TGTGCCAGCCAAGACAGGGACGATAATGAAGAACTGTTTTTT.

Ten or more counts support this clonotype. The chain carries TRBV5-5 and TRBJ1-1, with 8 bases fitting TRBD1. The CDR3 is made up of 13 amino acids. J was trimmed by 3 bases and V by 3 bases; bases with no gene match: 1. Germline V gives CDR1 SGHKS, CDR2 YYEKEE (reference sequence). CDR3 loop: CASSSTGDTEAFF. The CDR3 DNA follows: TGTGCCAGCAGCTCGACAGGGGACACTGAAGCTTTCTTT.

The genes are TRBV7-9 and TRBJ2-1, with D possibly being TRBD1 (6 bases). CDR1 and CDR2 (germline): SEHNR, FQNEAQ (reference sequence). Trimming took 1 base from V and 7 from J, leaving 11 bases between them. This CDR3 contains 14 residues. The CDR3 spells CASSLVARGNEQFF. CDR3 sequence (DNA): TGTGCCAGCAGCTTAGTAGCCAGGGGAAATGAGCAGTTCTTC.

CDR3 sequence reads: CSAVQGVRETQYF. For the CDR3, the DNA is TGCAGCGCAGTACAGGGTGTACGGGAGACCCAGTACTTC. This rearrangement joins TRBV29-1 to TRBJ2-5, with a tentative D call TRBD1 (6 bases). Germline CDR1 is SQVTM and CDR2 is ANQGSEA. V lost 7 bases and J lost 5, with 17 bases in between. This CDR3 has 13 residues.

This clonotype occurred a few times. V gene TRBV4-1 combines with J gene TRBJ2-4; TRBD1 aligns across 7 bases. The CDR3 length is 15 residues. Per the germline V gene, CDR1 is MGHRA and CDR2 is YSYEKL. V gave up 3 bases and J gave up 5 bases; unmatched junction bases: 7. The CDR3 spells CASSHPGQEQNIQYF. The DNA of the CDR3 is TGCGCCAGCAGCCATCCAGGACAGGAACAAAACATTCAGTACTTC.

There are a few counts of this clonotype. The gene calls are TRBV12-3 or TRBV12-4 and TRBJ2-1; 7 bases are a match to TRBD2. The CDR3 runs 16 residues. V lost 3 bases to trimming and J lost 5 bases; unmatched junction nucleotides: 10. CDR3 DNA sequence: TGTGCCAGCAGTTTGTTGGGGGGGGAGGTAAACAATGAGCAGTTCTTC. Its translation: CASSLLGGEVNNEQFF.

The chain couples TRBV27 to TRBJ2-6; no clear D. V lost 5 bases and J 0 bases, leaving 11 bases between the germline ends. Germline loops: CDR1 MNHEY, CDR2 SMNVEV (reference sequence). CDR3 size: 16 residues. CDR3 sequence reads: CASSDTPFSGANVLTF. The CDR3 bases are TGTGCCAGCAGTGACACCCCTTTCTCTGGGGCCAACGTCCTGACTTTC.

The chain combines TRBV5-1 with TRBJ2-1; possible D gene TRBD1, 6 bases. The V end was cut by 1 base, the J end by 2 bases, with 13 bases between. The length of the CDR3 is 16 residues. The germline V gene encodes CDR1 SGHRS and CDR2 YFSETQ. As DNA, the CDR3 is TGCGCCAGCAGCTTGCAAGATGGGGGCACCTACAATGAGCAGTTCTTC. This sequence encodes CASSLQDGGTYNEQFF.

A few counts support this clonotype. This chain links TRBV12-3 or TRBV12-4 with TRBJ2-1, with D possibly being TRBD2 (6 bases). Deletions cut 7 bases from V and 4 bases from J, with 17 bases between. This CDR3 contains 15 residues. The CDR3 is CASTPWASDYNEQFF. The CDR3 DNA reads TGTGCCAGCACACCTTGGGCTAGCGATTACAATGAGCAGTTCTTC.

This clonotype was detected only a few times. The chain combines TRBV12-3 or TRBV12-4 with TRBJ2-2, with D possibly matching TRBD1 (8 bases). V was pared by 2 bases and J by 5 bases, with 27 bases between. This CDR3 region has 20 residues. This CDR3 reads CASSLSALRAHRGGTGELFF. The CDR3 DNA is TGTGCCAGCAGTTTAAGTGCACTCCGGGCCCACAGGGGGGGGACCGGGGAGCTGTTTTTT.

This clonotype turned up a few times. V usage is TRBV4-1 and J usage is TRBJ2-1; 15 bases align to TRBD2. The V and J ends lost 8 bases and 8 bases, in that order; junction bases with no gene match: 7. Germline values: CDR1 MGHRA, CDR2 YSYEKL. The CDR3 has 15 residues. CDR3 in amino acids: CASRPGTSGRYEQFF. DNA for the CDR3: TGCGCCAGCCGCCCCGGGACTAGCGGGAGGTATGAGCAGTTCTTC.

This clonotype was counted only a few times. V gene TRBV20-1 combines with J gene TRBJ2-2; TRBD2 matches 7 bases. V shed 5 bases and J 0 bases; nucleotides not matched to a gene: 12. In germline, CDR1 is DFQATT, CDR2 SNEGSKA (reference sequence). The CDR3 extends over 17 amino acids. The CDR3 protein is CSAARGTILTNTGELFF. Written as DNA, the CDR3 is TGCAGTGCTGCCCGAGGGACTATACTAACGAACACCGGGGAGCTGTTTTTT.

This clonotype was detected only a few times. CDR3 bases: TGTGCCACCAGTGAGGCGGGCGGGTCAGGGAGCTACGAGCAGTACTTC. Amino acids: CATSEAGGSGSYEQYF. V usage is TRBV24-1 and J usage is TRBJ2-7, with D perhaps matching TRBD1 or TRBD2 (5 bases each). Trimming took 4 bases from V and 3 from J, leaving 18 bases between them. Germline assignment: CDR1 KGHDR and CDR2 SFDVKD. The CDR3 is 16 residues long.

This sequence joins TRBV6-5 and TRBJ1-3; D uncertain. Per the germline V gene, CDR1 is MNHEY and CDR2 is SVGAGI. The CDR3 contains 12 residues. Trimming stripped 5 bases from V and 4 bases from J, with 6 bases between. CDR3 amino acids: CASSRNGNTIYF. CDR3 nucleotides: TGTGCCAGCAGTCGAAACGGAAACACCATATATTTT.

This clonotype was counted at least ten times. The chain employs TRBV24-1 and TRBJ2-3; D ambiguous. The CDR3 contains 13 residues. CDR1 and CDR2 from the germline V gene are KGHDR and SFDVKD. With 5 bases removed from V and 6 bases from J, the gap between germline ends came to 11 bases. The CDR3 nucleotides are TGTGCCACCAGTGCCGCCGTCTTGGATACGCAGTATTTT. Protein product: CATSAAVLDTQYF.

This clonotype was observed a few times. The chain joins TRBV19 to TRBJ2-2; 8 bases line up with TRBD2. The CDR3 is 18 residues long. V shed 5 bases and J 0 bases; nucleotides not matched to a gene: 11. Germline lookup yields CDR1 LNHDA and CDR2 SQIVND (reference sequence). This chain's CDR3 is CASSPRVGGASNTGELFF. The CDR3 bases are TGTGCCAGTAGTCCTAGGGTCGGGGGGGCCTCGAACACCGGGGAGCTGTTTTTT. The whole variable domain, filled in from reference TRBV19 and TRBJ2-2, reads DGGITQSPKYLFRKEGQNVTLSCEQNLNHDAMYWYRQDPGQGLRLIYYSQIVNDFQKGDIAEGYSVSREKKESFPLTVTSAQKNPTAFYLCASSPRVGGASNTGELFFGEGSRLTVL.

The chain carries TRBV9 and TRBJ2-1, with 7 bases identical to TRBD2. V trimming: 0 bases; J trimming: 2 bases; junction bases outside the gene matches: 2. From germline, CDR1 is SGDLS and CDR2 YYNGEE. This CDR3 has 15 amino acids. The CDR3 DNA reads as TGTGCCAGCAGCGTAGAGGCGGGGGCCTACAATGAGCAGTTCTTC. Amino acids: CASSVEAGAYNEQFF.